Detailed here is one TCR beta chain. Antigen specificity is unknown. This CDR3 contains 16 residues. Germline-derived CDR1 and CDR2 are PRHDT and FYEKMQ (reference sequence). The ends were cut back, 5 bases at V and 2 bases at J, with 17 bases in the middle. Sequencing of TCR beta covered CD8+ and CD4+ T cells obtained from blood. Those who served as multiple sclerosis controls were treatment-naive patients with stable or active relapsing-remitting disease. A quantity of about 0.5 to 1 ug RNA underwent reverse transcription using random hexamers. Across 54 Vbeta and 13 Jbeta, TCR beta CDR3 was amplified with immunoSEQ multiplex PCR. TCRdb ran MiXCR on the immunoSEQ multiplex PCR reads and lists one entry per CDR3 protein. This table holds fewer than 350,000 distinct CDR3 sequences, about 88% found once. This specimen belongs to a study of CD8 T cells in Susac syndrome. Findings and limits, study-wide: By the study's own acknowledgment, its TCR sequencing and HLA analysis included relatively few individuals.

This TCR was sampled from a human donor with multiple sclerosis. J is TRBJ2-3 and V is TRBV13; D may be TRBD1 (6 bases). Sequenced: CD8+ T cells from PBMCs. This CDR3 is CASSPMETGDTDTQYF. CDR3 nucleotide sequence: TGTGCCAGCAGCCCTATGGAGACAGGAGACACAGATACGCAGTATTTT.